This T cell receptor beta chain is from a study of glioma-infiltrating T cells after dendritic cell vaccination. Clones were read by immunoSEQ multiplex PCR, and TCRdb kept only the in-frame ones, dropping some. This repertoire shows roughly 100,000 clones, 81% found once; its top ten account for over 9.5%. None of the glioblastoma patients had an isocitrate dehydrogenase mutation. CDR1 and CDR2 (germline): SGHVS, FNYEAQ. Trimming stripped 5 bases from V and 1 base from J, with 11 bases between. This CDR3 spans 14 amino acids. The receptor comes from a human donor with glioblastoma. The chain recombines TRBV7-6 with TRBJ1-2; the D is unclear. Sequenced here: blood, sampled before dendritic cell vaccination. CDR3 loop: CASSLGSLNYGYTF. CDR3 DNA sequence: TGTGCCAGCAGCCTCGGGTCTCTTAACTATGGCTACACCTTC. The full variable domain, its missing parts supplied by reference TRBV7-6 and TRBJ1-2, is GAGVSQSPRYKVTKRGQDVALRCDPISGHVSLYWYRQALGQGPEFLTYFNYEAQQDKSGLPNDRFSAERPEGSISTLTIQRTEQRDSAMYRCASSLGSLNYGYTFGSGTRLTVV.